This TCR beta chain was captured in a study of OX40 agonist ivuxolimab in advanced cancers. Study-level information: Subjects had a mean age of about 60 years, with a range of roughly 20 to 79; less than 90% were male.

This clone was found once. Libraries were prepared by immunoSEQ multiplex PCR; TCRdb keeps only in-frame clonotypes and omits some of them. The sample carries more than 80,000 clones, about 90% recorded once. This CDR3 region has 13 residues. Germline assignment: CDR1 KGHSH and CDR2 LQKENI. V lost 3 bases and J 5 bases, leaving 7 bases between the germline ends. The sequencing used CD4+ or CD8+ T cells sorted from blood, collected in a trial of the OX40 agonist ivuxolimab. The clonotype was recovered from an adult with an advanced solid tumor such as melanoma, head and neck, liver or kidney cancer. The chain is built from TRBV18 and TRBJ2-2; D not resolved. The CDR3 DNA reads TGTGCCAGCTCACCGGGTACGACCGGGGAGCTGTTTTTT. Translated, it gives CASSPGTTGELFF.